This TCR beta chain was recovered during a study of cytomegalovirus exposure and HLA in healthy donors (dated by TCRdb to 2015 to 2018). About the investigation overall: An earlier analysis of around 600 of the donors reported 250 to 300 Gb of sequence data and 100 million to 130 million unique TCR beta sequences from about 200 million T cells. Around 330 gigabases of sequencing data and around 90 million unique TCR sequences made up an early release that covered several hundred HLA-typed donors. Among the approximately 400 genotyped donors, more than 70% belonged to the genetic ancestry cluster associated with self-reported Caucasian donors. The study aimed to test whether signatures of past pathogen exposure could be identified by cataloging public T cell receptors. The T cell repertoires of 666 subjects were profiled by immunosequencing and related to cytomegalovirus serostatus. Along with the roughly 710-subject first cohort, a separate validation cohort of 120 different subjects was used. To predict cytomegalovirus infection status, the study brought together high-throughput TCR immunosequencing, statistical association of individual TCRs with disease status, and machine learning. To study patterns of TCR occurrence, a later analysis re-analyzed previously published TCR beta repertoires from around 660 donors and added high-resolution HLA genotyping. Rather than drawing on any new phenotypic data, the later analysis identified candidate immune exposures from TCR beta sequences and the way those sequences occurred across donors. An earlier analysis of 450 to 750 of the donors used high-throughput TCR beta sequencing to judge whether each TCR beta V gene segment behaved as functional or pseudogenic. Donor age, sex, ethnicity and CMV serostatus were compiled together with the repertoire data. In a later genetic analysis, genome-wide SNP genotypes for about 55% of the roughly 700 donors were used, and that subset was treated as a discovery cohort. Every discovery cohort repertoire had been produced on one sequencing platform. Class I and class II HLA loci were covered by the typing at four-digit resolution. The number of donors typed differed by locus, with about 629-630 for A, B, C, DRB1 and DQB1, around 520 for DQA1, 600 to 610 for DPA1, and roughly 450 for DPB1. Several DR-DQ haplotypes were handled as single units for association and clustering because linkage in the cohort was strong. Among 398 genotyped donors of the cohort, an average of roughly 240,000 unique TCR beta nucleotide sequences were sequenced per donor, roughly a sixth of them non-productive.

The sample holds a few counts of this clone. Its antigen is currently not known. No base quality values were provided; no much bigger clone lies one nucleotide off. The paper as a whole reports these results and caveats: According to a later analysis, parvovirus B19, influenza, CMV and Epstein-Barr virus appeared linked to several top co-occurrence clusters. Linkage disequilibrium might explain the correlated functional status among segregating V segments, but an unknown experimental factor could not be ruled out. In a later analysis, TCR association rates were found to vary across HLA loci, with the most associated TCRs seen for DRB1 alleles and the fewest for HLA-C alleles. Most TCR sequences were seen in very few donors, while some public TCRs were found in many individuals. The only immune exposure information available for the cohort was CMV serostatus. In a later genetic analysis, fewer N-insertions in productive TCRs were reported among donors in an Asian-associated ancestry cluster than the approximately 710-donor mean. According to a later analysis, most CMV-associated TCR beta chains appeared to be HLA-restricted, and the HLA associations seemed to be driven largely by CMV exposure. In this cohort, only TCR beta chains were sequenced, and detectable features were limited by the absence of alpha or paired-chain data. A further reported finding was that TCR beta sequences accurately predicted the HLA-A and HLA-B alleles for most subjects in the first cohort. Sequencing depth was assumed to be roughly uniform across donors in the presence/absence analyses, though that assumption may not hold. Because some donors lacked HLA typing at each locus, the association tests relied only on the typed subset. In an earlier analysis of several hundred of the donors, most TCR beta V segments were observed in productive rearrangements about 87% or about 30% of the time, broadly matching IMGT annotations. It was suggested by the authors that the approach could potentially be generalized to other disease states and immunological phenotypes. In both the original and validation cohorts, the classifier was reported to diagnose cytomegalovirus status with high specificity and sensitivity. Specific HLA alleles were associated with 16,951 TCR beta sequences at a false discovery rate of 0.05 in a later analysis. In vitro tests confirmed that three of the cytomegalovirus-associated TCR beta chains recognize cytomegalovirus antigens. Some IMGT-functional V segments, including TRBV6-2 and TRBV6-3, could not be told apart with the 87-base-pair reads, so those segments were excluded. In a later genetic analysis, a missense DCLRE1C variant was associated with V-gene and J-gene trimming of TCR beta chains, and the association was replicated in an independent cohort. A total of about 150 TCR beta chains were listed by the study as associated with cytomegalovirus. A later analysis found that HLA-associated TCR beta chains were more clonally expanded and had lower generation probabilities than equally common non-associated chains. When HLA alleles, especially DR and DQ, strongly co-occurred, TCR associations were difficult to assign to individual alleles. Because counts were too low, 15 to 20 rarely observed V segments, including chromosome 9 orphons, were left out of the earlier analysis of some 640 of the donors. A cluster of highly shared sequence variants was judged likely to represent a technical artifact of the sequencing pipeline.

The method behind the library was the immunoSEQ multiplex PCR assay. A mixture of 60 forward primers for TCR Vbeta segments and 13 reverse primers for TCR Jbeta segments was used in the multiplex PCR. The CDR3 region of rearranged TCR beta genes was amplified from genomic DNA by a multiplex PCR assay. The Illumina HiSeq System was used to sequence the amplified TCR beta libraries as 87-base-pair reads. Per the source publication's procedure: In a later analysis, some 80 million unique TCR beta chains were counted across the approximately 640 repertoires, and roughly 10 million of these chains were shared by at least two donors. Raw reads were error-corrected and collapsed into unique sequences by a nearest-neighbor algorithm in which closely related sequences were merged to remove PCR and sequencing errors. To assign V, D and J gene segments, CDR3 sequences were aligned to IMGT reference sequences. For a sequence to be retained, at least a six-nucleotide match to both a V gene segment and a J gene segment was required. Rearrangements were called productive when the CDR3 lacked stop codons and stayed in frame with V and J; all others were non-productive. CDR3 was defined according to IMGT convention as the region running from the second conserved V-encoded cysteine to the conserved J-encoded phenylalanine. In an earlier analysis of more than 550 of the donors, sequences lacking an unambiguous match to a single V gene segment were excluded. In an earlier analysis of a few hundred of the donors, V segments were called functional above 56.7% productive rearrangements and were called segregating when the between-donor standard deviation exceeded 5%. To diagnose cytomegalovirus status from the catalog of TCR beta chain sequences, a statistical classification framework was built. V and J gene assignment, in a later analysis, came from comparing TCR nucleotide sequences with IMGT/GENE-DB human TR gene sequences. Using the TCRdist pipeline, a later analysis assigned CDR3 sequences along with most-parsimonious VDJ recombination scenarios. A later analysis defined each TCR beta chain by its CDR3 amino acid sequence plus V-gene family, and excluded reads lacking a unique V-gene family. As a way to deal with suspected cross-contamination and a sequencing artifact, a later analysis dropped roughly 620 nucleotide sequences that were highly shared and had low generation probability. A later analysis calculated a clonal expansion index for each public chain from normalized within-repertoire ranks of inferred template counts. In a later analysis, generation probabilities were computed using a VDJ recombination model fitted to out-of-frame rearrangements, and the results were checked against IGoR. In a later analysis, hypergeometric tests were used to score TCR-TCR, TCR-HLA and TCR-CMV co-occurrence, with a repertoire-size bias correction applied to TCR pairs. In a later analysis, false discovery rates were estimated by permuting HLA or CMV assignments 20 times. A later analysis grouped co-occurring TCRs with DBSCAN, adding TCRdist sequence similarity when clustering within HLA-allele-positive subsets. Co-occurrence clustering excluded repertoires with fewer than 30,000 or more than 120,000 public chains, plus five with anomalous nucleotide sharing. Drawn from immuneACCESS, this table holds only the in-frame rearrangements with V and J called that TCRdb kept. Clones are partly lost; checked studies trace under half to an unresolved V gene and leave the rest unexplained. That table supplies the V and J calls and clone size; D and trimming were determined from the DNA. Counted in this sample were roughly 71,000 clones; 70% to 75% of them appeared once. The ten most abundant clones make up 11% of the sample.

CDR1 and CDR2 are drawn from the germline V gene: MNHEY, SVGAGI. From cysteine to phenylalanine, the CDR3 is 13 amino acids long. Only the CDR3 region is kept as DNA, spanning 39 bases read in frame from base 1. The junction shows trimming of 6 bases on V and 4 bases on J, plus 12 bases between the germline ends. In total, 500 to 700 healthy bone marrow donors made up the cohort. At the time of sampling, all cohort members were nominally healthy, though unrecorded immune exposures were likely present. Of the 700 or so cohort members, around 280 had positive CMV serostatus and roughly 350 had negative CMV serostatus, and CMV serostatus was not recorded for the donor. Every donor gave a peripheral blood sample, and the peripheral blood mononuclear cells from that sample were used for TCR beta sequencing. Genomic DNA was extracted from the blood cell samples with the Qiagen DNeasy Blood Extraction Kit.

The chain was built from TRBV6-5 and TRBJ1-2; the D gene is not confidently resolved. The sequenced material came from PBMCs. This TCR was recovered from a human donor in good health. The nucleotide sequence is given as TGTGCCAGCAGCCGACGAGGGAGCTATGGCTACACCTTC. Its protein product is CASSRRGSYGYTF.